This TCR beta chain was sequenced during a study of cytomegalovirus exposure and HLA in healthy donors. Study observations and caveats: Most subjects had HLA-A and HLA-B alleles reportedly predicted accurately by TCR beta sequences. 150 to 200 TCR beta chains were listed as cytomegalovirus-associated. For most TCR sequences rarity was the rule, although some public TCRs occurred in many donors.

The primer mix had 60 Vbeta and 13 Jbeta primers. Here immunoSEQ multiplex PCR was the method, and the copy in TCRdb shows in-frame clones only, minus some. This table holds about 300,000 clones, approximately 90% found once. The CDR3 totals 14 residues. The V gene's germline CDR1 is MNHEY and CDR2 SVGAGI. V lost 5 bases to trimming and J lost 3 bases; unmatched junction nucleotides: 7. Note on this clone: Its antigen is not identified.

The source material was PBMCs. The rearrangement uses TRBV6-5 and TRBJ2-7, with TRBD2 identical over 7 bases. The source of this sequence is a man in his forties or fifties in good health and CMV-seropositive. The CDR3 nucleotides are TGTGCCAGCAGTCCCCCCGGACTAGTCTACGAGCAGTACTTC. Translation: CASSPPGLVYEQYF.